The next 28 T cell receptor beta chains were all read from a single sample in a study of long-term antiretroviral therapy in people with HIV. Investigators performed immunoSEQ version v3.0 at survey level. Method: immunoSEQ multiplex PCR; TCRdb's copy keeps in-frame clones and lacks some. The sample consists of 20,000 to 25,000 clones, 65% to 85% of them appearing once. The material sequenced was unsorted PBMCs, taken approximately 1.8 years before starting antiretroviral therapy. The receptors here all came from a woman between 35 and 50 years old with HIV.

The chain carries TRBV18 and TRBJ2-7; 9 bases match TRBD2. This CDR3 region has 13 residues. With 3 bases clipped from V and 6 bases from J, the junction kept 3 bases outside the gene matches. Germline assignment: CDR1 KGHSH and CDR2 LQKENI. CDR3 sequence: CASSPLAGIEQYF. The DNA of the CDR3 is TGTGCCAGCTCACCTCTAGCGGGGATCGAGCAGTACTTC. Using reference TRBV18 and TRBJ2-7 for the parts outside the CDR3, the full variable domain is NAGVMQNPRHLVRRRGQEARLRCSPMKGHSHVYWYRQLPEEGLKFMVYLQKENIIDESGMPKERFSAEFPKEGPSILRIQQVVRGDSAAYFCASSPLAGIEQYFGPGTRLTVT.

The table lists this clone with a few counts. This sequence joins TRBV14 and TRBJ1-1, with D perhaps TRBD1 (6 bases). This CDR3 contains 18 residues. The germline CDR1 and CDR2 sequences are SGHDN and FVKESK. Trimming removed 1 base from V and 3 bases from J, with 21 bases in between. DNA of the CDR3: TGTGCCAGCAGCCAAGGGAACGGATGGCTGAGGGGGGACACTGAAGCTTTCTTT. It is translated as CASSQGNGWLRGDTEAFF.

This clone was seen only once. V is TRBV6-1 and J is TRBJ1-1; D gene unclear. Germline assignment: CDR1 MNHNS and CDR2 SASEGT. The CDR3 covers 13 residues. V was shortened by 5 bases and J by 1 base, with 8 bases between the two germline ends. In DNA, the CDR3 is TGTGCCAGCAGTCGGAGTCCGAACACTGAAGCTTTCTTT. This sequence encodes CASSRSPNTEAFF.

V gene TRBV7-6 combines with J gene TRBJ2-1; 8 positions match TRBD2. Looked up from germline, CDR1 is SGHVS and CDR2 is FNYEAQ. CDR3 length equals 16 residues. J gave up 3 bases and V 2 bases, and 6 bases lay outside the gene matches. CDR3 loop: CASSLIRGGRYNEQFF. The CDR3 DNA reads as TGTGCCAGCAGCTTAATACGGGGGGGCCGCTACAATGAGCAGTTCTTC.

The chain uses TRBV19 and TRBJ1-2; TRBD1 might be the D (5 bases). The CDR3 is made up of 13 amino acids. V dropped 6 bases and J dropped 4 bases, with 12 bases sitting between them. Germline V gene data show CDR1 as LNHDA and CDR2 as SQIVND (reference sequence). The CDR3 nucleotides are TGTGCCAGTAGGGATGGGGCCGGCTATGGCTACACCTTC. As protein: CASRDGAGYGYTF.

The genes are TRBV4-1 and TRBJ1-3, with TRBD1 identical over 10 bases. V gave up 0 bases and J gave up 8 bases; unmatched junction bases: 4. In germline, CDR1 is MGHRA, CDR2 YSYEKL. The CDR3 has 15 amino acids. CDR3 sequence: CASSQDRTGGHTIYF. CDR3 bases: TGCGCCAGCAGCCAAGATCGGACAGGGGGGCACACCATATATTTT.

The chain combines TRBV2 with TRBJ1-4, with 9 bases aligning to TRBD1. V shed 6 bases, J shed 4 bases, and the junction held 9 bases outside the gene matches. This CDR3 comprises 16 residues. Germline lookup yields CDR1 SNHLY and CDR2 FYNNEI. The CDR3 sequence: CASSLNVGQGNEKLFF. The CDR3 DNA reads as TGTGCCAGCAGCTTAAATGTGGGACAGGGTAATGAAAAACTGTTTTTT.

The chain carries TRBV10-3 and TRBJ2-7; the D gene could be TRBD1 or TRBD2 (5 bases each). This CDR3 region has 15 residues. The ends were cut back, 0 bases at V and 9 bases at J, with 18 bases in the middle. CDR1 ENHRY and CDR2 SYGVKD come from the germline V gene. Here the CDR3 DNA reads TGTGCCATCAGTGAGTCGTACGGGACGTTAAGCGGGCAGTACTTC. Its protein is CAISESYGTLSGQYF.

This clone has a single count. J is TRBJ1-2 and V is TRBV29-1, with TRBD1 identical over 7 bases. CDR3 size: 12 residues. V trimming: 8 bases; J trimming: 8 bases; junction bases outside the gene matches: 11. CDR1 SQVTM and CDR2 ANQGSEA come from the germline V gene. CDR3 loop: CSFQTGVRGYTF. CDR3 nucleotide sequence: TGCAGCTTCCAAACAGGGGTACGAGGCTACACCTTC.

This clone was seen a handful of times. V usage is TRBV7-9 and J usage is TRBJ1-1, with a possible D match to TRBD1 (5 bases). The V gene's germline CDR1 is SEHNR and CDR2 FQNEAQ (reference sequence). The CDR3 covers 17 residues. V was clipped by 5 bases and J by 1 base, with 20 bases between them. CDR3 in amino acids: CASSKLFRDRENTEAFF. CDR3 bases: TGTGCCAGCAGCAAATTGTTTCGGGACCGGGAGAACACTGAAGCTTTCTTT. Full variable domain (rest looked up from reference TRBV7-9 and TRBJ1-1): DTGVSQNPRHKITKRGQNVTFRCDPISEHNRLYWYRQTLGQGPEFLTYFQNEAQLEKSRLLSDRFSAERPKGSFSTLEIQRTEQGDSAMYLCASSKLFRDRENTEAFFGQGTRLTVV.

The chain uses TRBV25-1 and TRBJ1-1, with no clear D. The CDR3 runs to 13 residues. The V and J ends lost 6 bases and 3 bases respectively, with 11 bases between them. Looked up from germline, CDR1 is MGHDK and CDR2 is SYGVNS. CDR3 bases: TGTGCCAGCAGGCTAATGGAGGACACTGAAGCTTTCTTT. Amino acids: CASRLMEDTEAFF.

V and J are TRBV7-9 and TRBJ2-3; no firm D call. The CDR3 consists of 16 residues. Germline V gives CDR1 SEHNR, CDR2 FQNEAQ (reference sequence). Deletions cut 5 bases from V and 2 bases from J, with 17 bases between. The CDR3 coding sequence is TGTGCCAGCAGCCCATCCTCGGACGGACCCACAGATACGCAGTATTTT. Its protein is CASSPSSDGPTDTQYF.

This clone was observed a few times. The rearrangement joins TRBV7-8 to TRBJ1-4; 9 nucleotides line up with TRBD1. Per the germline V gene, CDR1 is SGHVS and CDR2 is FQNEAQ. The length of the CDR3 is 15 residues. V gave up 5 bases and J gave up 7 bases; unmatched junction bases: 8. CDR3 protein: CASSGTGSTGEKLFF. CDR3 bases: TGTGCCAGCAGCGGGACAGGGTCCACTGGTGAAAAACTGTTTTTT.

V and J are TRBV6-6 and TRBJ1-5; TRBD1 agrees at 9 bases. With V trimmed by 7 bases and J by 7 bases, 11 bases remained unmatched. Germline loops: CDR1 MNHNY, CDR2 SVGAGI (reference sequence). The CDR3 consists of 15 residues. CDR3 nucleotides: TGTGCCAGCACACCGGGACAGGGCTTCGCACAGCCCCAGCATTTT. Amino acid sequence: CASTPGQGFAQPQHF.

The rearrangement joins TRBV4-3 to TRBJ1-4, with D unclear. This CDR3 region has 16 residues. Germline-derived CDR1 and CDR2 are LGHNA and YSLEER. The germline V and J ends were trimmed by 1 base and 5 bases, with 14 bases remaining between them. Here the CDR3 reads CASSQGAIDGNEKLFF. The CDR3 nucleotides are TGCGCCAGCAGCCAAGGGGCAATTGACGGAAATGAAAAACTGTTTTTT.

The V gene is TRBV5-8, the J gene TRBJ2-7, with D maybe TRBD1 (5 bases). Germline lookup yields CDR1 SGHTS and CDR2 YDEGEE. The CDR3 has 15 residues. Trimming took off 0 bases at V and 0 bases at J, with 10 bases between the two ends. The CDR3 nucleotides read TGTGCCAGCAGCTTGGGGGGCTTCCTCTCCTACGAGCAGTACTTC. This translates into CASSLGGFLSYEQYF.

CDR3 DNA sequence: TGTGCCAGCAGCTTAGCAGGAGGGATGAACACTGAAGCTTTCTTT. This sequence encodes CASSLAGGMNTEAFF. The chain carries TRBV2 and TRBJ1-1, with D uncertain. The V end was cut by 6 bases, the J end by 0 bases, with 14 bases between. The CDR3 contains 15 residues. CDR1 and CDR2 from the germline V gene are SNHLY and FYNNEI.

The V call is TRBV7-2, the J call TRBJ2-1; 7 bases are a match to TRBD1. The germline CDR1 and CDR2 sequences are SGHTA and FQGNSA. After removal of 5 bases from V and 5 bases from J, the junction contained 3 bases not matched to a gene. The CDR3 covers 13 residues. The CDR3 nucleotides read TGTGCCAGCAGCCGTGACAGGGACAATGAGCAGTTCTTC. It encodes CASSRDRDNEQFF.

The V call is TRBV9, the J call TRBJ2-3; D gene ambiguous. V lost 3 bases and J 4 bases, leaving 18 bases between the germline ends. The CDR3 covers 16 residues. Germline loops: CDR1 SGDLS, CDR2 YYNGEE. CDR3 region: CASSAYATHKPDTQYF. CDR3 coding DNA: TGTGCCAGCAGCGCTTACGCCACTCACAAGCCAGATACGCAGTATTTT.

CDR3 in amino acids: CASKDGSDTGELFF. The CDR3 nucleotides are TGTGCCAGCAAGGACGGGAGTGACACCGGGGAGCTGTTTTTT. The chain links TRBV4-2 to TRBJ2-2, with D perhaps TRBD2 (6 bases). This CDR3 is 14 amino acids long. The germline V and J ends were trimmed by 7 bases and 3 bases, with 12 bases remaining between them. Germline V lookup: CDR1 LGHNA, CDR2 YNFKEQ.

This clone was seen a single time. The chain recombines TRBV19 with TRBJ2-2; 8 bases line up with TRBD2. Germline V gene sequence: CDR1 LNHDA, CDR2 SQIVND (reference sequence). The CDR3 covers 16 residues. Losses at the gene ends were 3 bases for V and 4 bases for J; bases not matched to a gene: 7. This CDR3 reads CASSIPGGPITGELFF. The DNA of the CDR3 is TGTGCCAGTAGTATTCCGGGAGGGCCCATCACCGGGGAGCTGTTTTTT. The whole variable domain, remainder taken from reference TRBV19 and TRBJ2-2, is DGGITQSPKYLFRKEGQNVTLSCEQNLNHDAMYWYRQDPGQGLRLIYYSQIVNDFQKGDIAEGYSVSREKKESFPLTVTSAQKNPTAFYLCASSIPGGPITGELFFGEGSRLTVL.

This clone was counted between two and nine times. The rearrangement links TRBV27 to TRBJ1-3; TRBD1 might be the D (6 bases). CDR3 length: 13 amino acids. Per germline, CDR1 MNHEY and CDR2 SMNVEV (reference sequence). V was shortened by 4 bases and J by 3 bases, with 7 bases between the two germline ends. DNA of the CDR3: TGTGCCAGCAGTTGGGACAATGGAAACACCATATATTTT. This translates into CASSWDNGNTIYF.

The rearrangement joins TRBV7-2 to TRBJ1-1; D not resolved. Between the trimmed V and J ends, which lost 1 base and 11 bases, there was a span of 14 bases. The CDR3 is made up of 13 amino acids. Looked up from germline, CDR1 is SGHTA and CDR2 is FQGNSA. The CDR3 bases are TGTGCCAGCAGCTTAGGGGCGCTATATTCCGCTTTCTTT. Translated: CASSLGALYSAFF.

This chain connects TRBV30 to TRBJ1-5, with TRBD1 as a possible D gene (6 bases). V lost 1 base, J lost 2 bases, and 6 bases lay in between. The germline CDR1 and CDR2 sequences are GTSNPN and SVGIG (reference sequence). This CDR3 has 13 residues. CDR3 region: CAWSGGRNQPQHF. The DNA of the CDR3 is TGTGCCTGGAGTGGGGGGCGCAATCAGCCCCAGCATTTT.

The chain links TRBV29-1 to TRBJ1-2, with 7 bases fitting TRBD1. The germline V gene encodes CDR1 SQVTM and CDR2 ANQGSEA. The CDR3 is 14 residues long. Germline trimming cut 3 bases from V and 0 bases from J; bases unmatched to any gene: 4. CDR3 in DNA: TGCAGCGTTGATAGGGGGCAGTCTAACTATGGCTACACCTTC. This sequence encodes CSVDRGQSNYGYTF.

This clone has a handful of counts. This sequence joins TRBV7-9 and TRBJ2-1; possibly TRBD1 for D (5 bases). CDR1 SEHNR and CDR2 FQNEAQ come from the germline V gene (reference sequence). The ends were cut back, 4 bases at V and 9 bases at J, with 10 bases in the middle. There are 12 residues in the CDR3. The CDR3 bases are TGTGCCAGCAGCTCGGTAGGGGTTGAGCAGTTCTTC. Its protein is CASSSVGVEQFF. The full variable domain, in which reference TRBV7-9 and TRBJ2-1 provide the parts outside the CDR3, is DTGVSQNPRHKITKRGQNVTFRCDPISEHNRLYWYRQTLGQGPEFLTYFQNEAQLEKSRLLSDRFSAERPKGSFSTLEIQRTEQGDSAMYLCASSSVGVEQFFGPGTRLTVL.

The rearrangement uses TRBV19 and TRBJ2-1; TRBD2 aligns across 9 bases. The CDR3 is made up of 14 amino acids. After removal of 4 bases from V and 7 bases from J, the junction contained 5 bases not matched to a gene. The germline V gene encodes CDR1 LNHDA and CDR2 SQIVND (reference sequence). In nucleotides, the CDR3 is TGTGCCAGTAGTAGTCTAGCGGGGAGTAATGAGCAGTTCTTC. Its translation: CASSSLAGSNEQFF.

This rearrangement joins TRBV9 to TRBJ1-4; D perhaps matches TRBD1 (6 bases). V was cut by 3 bases and J by 3 bases, with 21 bases left in between. This CDR3 has 18 amino acids. The V gene's germline CDR1 is SGDLS and CDR2 YYNGEE. DNA for the CDR3: TGTGCCAGCAGCGGCTCCGTCGCGGGGGGGCTACCTAATGAAAAACTGTTTTTT. Translation: CASSGSVAGGLPNEKLFF.